This TCR beta chain was sequenced for a study of radiation and T cells in renal cell carcinoma. On the study more broadly: Nephrectomy followed 15 Gy stereotactic body radiation by 4 weeks. Study results and limitations: From baseline, blood top tumor clonotypes peaked at 2 weeks post-radiation. Pretreatment tumor biopsies were lacking, so baseline clonotypes are unknown.

Concerning this clone itself: Its specificity is unknown.

Specified time point: blood 2 weeks post-SBRT. Regarding treatment: 15 Gy SBRT to primary tumor, nephrectomy 4 weeks later. The tumor was a clear cell renal cell carcinoma. This CDR3 region has 14 residues. The J segment lost 7 bases and the V segment lost 2 bases, leaving 5 bases of the junction unmatched. Germline V gene sequence: CDR1 MNHNS, CDR2 SASEGT. Using immunoSEQ multiplex PCR, the repertoire was profiled, and TCRdb retains in-frame clones only, with some absent. This sample carries some 150,000 clones, approximately 86% of them seen once, and the ten largest clones take 10% to 15%. The chain employs TRBV6-1 and TRBJ1-2; 9 positions agree with TRBD1. The receptor was derived from a woman aged 50 to 60 with renal cell carcinoma. Sequenced material: blood, taken from a patient whose treatment included radiotherapy and nephrectomy. CDR3 sequence reads: CASSEKGTGPGYTF. CDR3 DNA sequence: TGTGCCAGCAGTGAAAAGGGGACAGGGCCTGGCTACACCTTC.